This T cell receptor (beta chain) was obtained from a study of T cell responses to AZD1222 COVID-19 vaccine (dated by TCRdb to the early 2020s). Regarding the complete study: AZD1222 recipients given second doses at about 4 weeks or at about 12 weeks were pooled, since spike-specific TCR depth and breadth were not found to differ between the two schedules. A total of more than 230 trial participants underwent TCR sequencing, of whom nearly 210 received two doses of AZD1222 and roughly 25 received two doses of the MenACWY control vaccine. Trial participants were enrolled by age into subgroups of 18-55, 56-69 and 70-plus years, and roughly 160, 29 and 62 TCR-sequenced participants, respectively, were included in these subgroups. What the work shows at the level of the full study, not this receptor alone: In the small 56-69-year group, the increase in depth fell short of significance, most likely because of low power. Most participants were white British and females outnumbered males, and the authors suggested that clonal diversity may have been underestimated. The vaccine-associated CD4 TCRs covered the entire spike protein, and the dominant responses fell in regions 160-218 and 743-854. Conclusions about previously exposed vaccinees were limited because only a handful of AZD1222 recipients were SARS-CoV-2 seropositive at baseline. Epitopes outside the regions mutated in the B.1.351 and B.1.1.7 variants were reportedly recognized by nearly half of the unique spike-specific TCRs. A significant rise in spike-specific TCR breadth and depth was observed after two AZD1222 doses relative to day 0 and relative to MenACWY recipients. Because no samples from the day 14 peak response were available, repertoires could be characterized only after the peak T cell response.

Turning to this clone: Its target antigen remains unknown. Nothing much larger sits one base from this clone, and base qualities are not available.

The CDR3 regions of human TCRbeta chains were subjected to immunosequencing. The study's processing was this. Repertoire TCRs were checked for matches against a reference library of SARS-CoV-2-specific TCRs that had been generated using the MIRA antigen-specificity platform. Breadth was defined as the fraction of unique TCRs that were SARS-CoV-2-associated. Depth was defined as the fraction of total T cells that were SARS-CoV-2-associated. Using the MIRA data, every spike-specific TCR was mapped to the spike region that the TCR reacted to and assigned to either a CD4 or a CD8 class. Log10-transformed breadth and depth values were compared by one-way ANOVA with Sidak's multiple comparisons tests. TCRdb holds this immuneACCESS table with in-frame rearrangements only. Some clones are missing; in checked studies, unresolved V genes explain under half, and the rest has no known cause. Clone size and V and J calls were adopted from that table, with D and trimming inferred from the DNA. The table for this sample lists roughly 120,000 clones; 70% to 90% of them were counted only once. The top ten hold roughly 15% of the sample.

Explained via the paper, the time point label denotes: baseline before first vaccination. Vaccinee samples were obtained from the UK trials COV001 and COV002, which included a single-blind randomized controlled phase 2/3 trial of AZD1222 (ChAdOx1 nCoV-19) in healthy adults. Trial participant PBMC samples were collected at day 0 and day 28 after the second dose for TCRbeta chain sequencing. The germline V gene (reference sequence) supplies CDR1 MNHEY and CDR2 SMNVEV. Spanning cysteine to phenylalanine, the CDR3 consists of 16 amino acids. Only the CDR3 part of the read is kept: 48 bases, read in frame from the first base. The V and J ends are trimmed by 6 bases and 5 bases, leaving 21 bases between them.

The specimen comprised peripheral blood, sampled on day 0 of AZD1222 vaccination. This TCR was sampled from an adult in good health. The chain couples TRBV27 to TRBJ2-3; the D gene is perhaps TRBD1 or TRBD2, each of them matching over 5 bases. The CDR3 corresponds to CASRRSGAVRRDTQYF. The DNA sequence reads TGTGCCAGCAGGCGGTCCGGGGCCGTCCGAAGAGATACGCAGTATTTT.